This T cell receptor (beta chain) was profiled in a study of T cell clonality in common variable immunodeficiency. Study results and caveats: Fewer TCRbeta clones were shared among CVID subjects than controls.

This clone was seen many times. Its antigen remains unknown. The CDR3 end lies 3 residues beyond the end of the read and is filled in from the germline J gene. The CDR3 consists of 15 residues. CDR1 is LGHNA and CDR2 is YNFKEQ in the germline V gene. Trimming left V 4 bases short and J 7 bases short, with 19 bases between. Blood samples were heparinized, about 5 to 9 ml per donor. This table comes from immunoSEQ multiplex PCR, and its TCRdb copy is limited to in-frame clones, with some not included. The sample includes fewer than 50,000 clones, none of them occurring once. Material: peripheral blood mononuclear cells. V gene TRBV4-2 combines with J gene TRBJ1-2; the D gene is possibly TRBD1 (5 bases). The clonotype comes from a person aged 18-70 years in good health. CDR3 amino acids: CASSRAGQLEAGYTF. The DNA read from the CDR3 is TGTGCCAGCAGCCGGGCAGGGCAACTCGAGGCTGGC.